The 20 T cell receptor beta chains below come from one sample, sequenced in a study of blood T cells in healthy people across ages. For the second PCR, which ran for 7 to 11 cycles, a sample-barcoded 5' primer and a J-beta primer mix were used. TCRdb reprocessed the 5' RACE reads with MiXCR, giving one entry per CDR3 protein. The table lists approximately 730,000 distinct CDR3 sequences, roughly 44% of them singletons, with approximately 22% in the top ten. The specimen was blood. The receptors stem from a woman aged 55-69 years in good health.

This rearrangement joins TRBV20-1 to TRBJ1-4, with D uncertain. Trimming shortened V by 6 bases and J by 4 bases, and 9 bases separated the two germline ends. The CDR3 runs to 12 residues. The V gene's germline CDR1 is DFQATT and CDR2 SNEGSKA (reference sequence). CDR3 in DNA: TGCAGTGCCGGGCACAGTAATGAAAAACTGTTTTTT. Protein: CSAGHSNEKLFF.

The chain links TRBV11-3 to TRBJ2-1; 10 positions agree with TRBD1. Trimming removed 0 bases from V and 3 bases from J; junction bases left unmatched: 8. The CDR3 is 18 amino acids. Germline CDR1 SGHNT, CDR2 YENEEA. CDR3 protein: CASSLDQEGQGYYNEQFF. The CDR3 DNA reads as TGTGCCAGCAGCTTAGATCAAGAGGGACAGGGGTACTACAATGAGCAGTTCTTC.

In DNA form, the CDR3 reads TGCAGCGTTGAAGGGACAGCTAACCTTTTTAACTATGGCTACACCTTC. It is translated as CSVEGTANLFNYGYTF. The chain combines TRBV29-1 with TRBJ1-2; tentative D call: TRBD1 (6 bases). V was cut by 1 base and J by 1 base, with 16 bases left in between. Germline V gives CDR1 SQVTM, CDR2 ANQGSEA. The CDR3 has 16 amino acids.

The rearrangement links TRBV20-1 to TRBJ1-2, with D unresolved. Germline CDR1 reads DFQATT; CDR2 reads SNEGSKA (reference sequence). The CDR3 covers 12 residues. CDR3 in amino acids: CTIISTNYGYTF. The CDR3 DNA reads as TGCACGATCATCAGTACTAACTATGGCTACACCTTC.

The genes are TRBV20-1 and TRBJ2-5, with 8 bases identical to TRBD2. Trimming removed 3 bases from V and 11 bases from J; junction bases left unmatched: 14. Per germline, CDR1 DFQATT and CDR2 SNEGSKA (reference sequence). This CDR3 contains 14 residues. The chain's CDR3 is CSASSVAGWNEQYF. CDR3 DNA: TGCAGTGCTAGTTCGGTAGCGGGATGGAATGAGCAGTACTTC.

Notes on this clonotype: Possible read error: a much larger clone is one base away. The chain employs TRBV11-2 and TRBJ2-3; 9 bases line up with TRBD2. The CDR3 runs to 15 residues. In germline, CDR1 is SGHAT, CDR2 FQNNGV. The CDR3 bases are TGTGCCAGCAGCTTCCTAGCGGGGTTCACAGATGCGCAGTATTTT. This codes for CASSFLAGFTDAQYF.

The chain links TRBV7-2 to TRBJ2-5, with TRBD2 identical over 13 bases. Germline V gives CDR1 SGHTA, CDR2 FQGNSA. The CDR3 sequence is 19 residues long. V lost 5 bases, J lost 1 base, and 13 bases stayed unmatched. In DNA, the CDR3 is TGTGCCAGCAGCCAGACCTTCGGGACTAGCGGGGTACTCCAAGAGACCCAGTACTTC. Protein: CASSQTFGTSGVLQETQYF.

This clonotype appeared a few times. V gene TRBV9 combines with J gene TRBJ2-5, with D possibly being TRBD2 (7 bases). Germline CDR1 SGDLS, CDR2 YYNGEE. V shed 1 base and J shed 1 base, with 14 bases lying between them. The CDR3 is made up of 16 amino acids. CDR3 sequence reads: CASSVTGGGLQETQYF. As DNA, the CDR3 is TGTGCCAGCAGCGTAACTGGGGGGGGCCTCCAAGAGACCCAGTACTTC. The entire variable domain, with the rest obtained from reference TRBV9 and TRBJ2-5, is as follows: DSGVTQTPKHLITATGQRVTLRCSPRSGDLSVYWYQQSLDQGLQFLIQYYNGEERAKGNILERFSAQQFPDLHSELNLSSLELGDSALYFCASSVTGGGLQETQYFGPGTRLLVL.

The rearrangement links TRBV5-6 to TRBJ2-1; the match to TRBD2 covers 8 bases. This CDR3 is built from 15 residues. Per germline, CDR1 SGHDT and CDR2 YYEEEE. V shed 4 bases and J 3 bases; nucleotides not matched to a gene: 6. This chain's CDR3 is CASSIGLAVYNEQFF. In DNA, the CDR3 is TGTGCCAGCAGCATAGGACTAGCAGTCTACAATGAGCAGTTCTTC.

This chain joins TRBV3-1 and TRBJ2-4; D is uncertain. The DNA end is a closer match to TRBJ2-7, so the J assignment may be wrong. CDR3 length: 14 amino acids. CDR1 and CDR2 (germline): LGHDT, YNNKEL (reference sequence). The CDR3 nucleotides read TGTGCCAGCAGCCAAGAGATTAGCTTCTACGAGCAGTACTTC. Translation gives CASSQEISFYEQYF.

This rearrangement joins TRBV5-1 to TRBJ2-1, with D possibly TRBD2 on 7 matching bases. Germline CDR1 SGHRS, CDR2 YFSETQ. This CDR3 has 16 residues. V lost 1 base and J 13 bases, leaving 24 bases between the germline ends. The CDR3 spells CASSLIYGGRGETQFF. For the CDR3, the DNA is TGCGCCAGCAGCTTGATTTACGGGGGGCGGGGAGAGACCCAGTTCTTC.

The gene calls are TRBV25-1 and TRBJ2-1; no clear D gene. This CDR3 is 11 amino acids long. The germline V and J ends were trimmed by 10 bases and 6 bases, with 10 bases remaining between them. Germline CDR1 MGHDK, CDR2 SYGVNS. CDR3 DNA sequence: TGTGCCACCAAAGTGGGCAATGAGCAGTTCTTC. It encodes CATKVGNEQFF.

This clonotype was found a few times. The chain carries TRBV2 and TRBJ2-5; TRBD2 aligns across 8 bases. The end of the DNA is better explained by TRBJ2-7, so the J call may be wrong. The germline V gene encodes CDR1 SNHLY and CDR2 FYNNEI. The CDR3 sequence is 13 residues long. Here the CDR3 reads CASIGGERPEQYF. The CDR3 DNA reads as TGTGCCAGCATCGGGGGGGAAAGACCCGAGCAGTACTTC.

The sample holds a few counts of this clonotype. The CDR3 region has the DNA TGTGCCAGCAACCAAAACAGGGGATCGGGCTATGGCTACACCTTC. The encoded protein is CASNQNRGSGYGYTF. The chain joins TRBV6-6 to TRBJ1-2; TRBD1 aligns across 7 bases. After removal of 7 bases from V and 4 bases from J, the junction contained 12 bases not matched to a gene. Looked up from germline, CDR1 is MNHNY and CDR2 is SVGAGI (reference sequence). The CDR3 is made up of 15 amino acids.

On this clonotype: One junction end disagrees with the germline gene, perhaps due to a read error. The chain links TRBV6-2 or TRBV6-3 to TRBJ2-1; TRBD2 matches 9 bases. CDR1 is MNHEY and CDR2 is SVGEGT in the germline V gene. The CDR3 has 15 residues. Written as DNA, the CDR3 is TGTGCCAGCATAATTGCGGGAGGGTACTACAATAAGCAGTTCTTC. Residues: CASIIAGGYYNKQFF.

The count of this clonotype is one. The chain has TRBV5-1 and TRBJ2-7, with TRBD2 as a possible D gene (5 bases). The CDR3 loop spans 17 amino acids. Deletions cut 3 bases from V and 6 bases from J, with 25 bases between. Germline-derived CDR1 and CDR2 are SGHRS and YFSETQ. The CDR3 DNA reads as TGCGCCAGCAGCTCCCGCGGCTCTCGGACTTTCAGCTCCGAGCAGTACTTC. Its protein is CASSSRGSRTFSSEQYF.

Only a few counts were recorded for this clonotype. V is TRBV10-3 and J is TRBJ2-7; 13 positions agree with TRBD2. V shed 0 bases and J 5 bases; nucleotides not matched to a gene: 7. The CDR3 is made up of 17 amino acids. Germline values: CDR1 ENHRY, CDR2 SYGVKD. The CDR3 DNA reads as TGTGCCATCAGTGAGTCACTAGCGGGGGGGCTGGACGACGAGCAGTACTTC. Protein product: CAISESLAGGLDDEQYF.

Concerning this clonotype itself: The CDR3 does not close with the conserved phenylalanine or tryptophan, likely indicating a read error. The J gene is TRBJ2-7, the V gene TRBV3-1; 8 bases fit TRBD1. The length of the CDR3 is 16 residues. The germline CDR1 and CDR2 sequences are LGHDT and YNNKEL (reference sequence). Trimming removed 1 base from V and 3 bases from J; junction bases left unmatched: 8. The chain's CDR3 is CASSQAGQGVCYEQYY. CDR3 DNA sequence: TGTGCCAGCAGCCAAGCTGGACAGGGAGTGTGCTACGAGCAGTACTAC.

This clonotype was picked up a small number of times. CDR3: CAISEGLLNYGYTF. For the CDR3, the DNA is TGTGCCATCAGTGAGGGACTCCTAAACTATGGCTACACCTTC. This chain links TRBV10-3 with TRBJ1-2; no definite D call. V was shortened by 2 bases and J by 2 bases, with 9 bases between the two germline ends. The germline V gene encodes CDR1 ENHRY and CDR2 SYGVKD. CDR3 size: 14 residues.

V is TRBV12-3 or TRBV12-4 and J is TRBJ2-7, with 8 nucleotides matching TRBD1. This CDR3 is 15 amino acids long. V lost 2 bases, J lost 3 bases, and 6 bases stayed unmatched. CDR3 nucleotides: TGTGCCAGCAGTTTAATCTCAGGGGGCCTCTACGAGCAGTACTTC. It encodes CASSLISGGLYEQYF.